This T cell receptor beta chain was found in a study of shared clonotypes between healthy human individuals. Study results and caveats: The study found about 5% of naive CD4 clonotypes shared across a few donors. The authors sampled blood alone, and tissue repertoires likely differ.

Repertoires were generated with immunoSEQ multiplex PCR, while TCRdb's copy carries only in-frame clones and drops some. The sample yields 2 million to 2.5 million clones, around 95% seen once. CDR1 KGHSH and CDR2 LQKENI come from the germline V gene. The CDR3 length is 16 residues. Trimming left V 1 base short and J 0 bases short, with 13 bases between. Regarding this clone: Its target is not known.

The specimen sequenced was naive CD4+ T cells sorted from blood. Sample subset: CD45RA+ positively selected. This clonotype was obtained from a young man in good health. The chain has TRBV18 and TRBJ2-7, with D possibly matching TRBD1 (7 bases). CDR3 sequence reads: CASSPRGQGGSYEQYF. CDR3 in DNA: TGTGCCAGCTCACCACGTGGGCAGGGGGGCTCCTACGAGCAGTACTTC.